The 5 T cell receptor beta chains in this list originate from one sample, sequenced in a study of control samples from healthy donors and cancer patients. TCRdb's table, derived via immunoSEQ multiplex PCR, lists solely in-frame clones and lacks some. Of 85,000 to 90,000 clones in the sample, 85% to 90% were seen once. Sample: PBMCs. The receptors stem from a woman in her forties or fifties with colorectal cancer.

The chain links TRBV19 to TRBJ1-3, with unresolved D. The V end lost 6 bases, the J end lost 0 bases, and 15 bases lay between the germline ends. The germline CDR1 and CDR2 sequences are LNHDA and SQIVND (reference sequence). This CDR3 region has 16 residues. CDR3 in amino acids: CASRDSRQSSGNTIYF. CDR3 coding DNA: TGTGCCAGTAGGGACTCCCGTCAGAGCTCTGGAAACACCATATATTTT.

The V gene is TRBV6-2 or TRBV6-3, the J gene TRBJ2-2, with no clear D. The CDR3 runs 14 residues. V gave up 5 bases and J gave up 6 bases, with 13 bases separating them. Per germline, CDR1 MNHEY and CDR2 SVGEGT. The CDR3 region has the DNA TGTGCCAGCAGTCGCTCTCCAGAAGCCGGGGAGCTGTTTTTT. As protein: CASSRSPEAGELFF.

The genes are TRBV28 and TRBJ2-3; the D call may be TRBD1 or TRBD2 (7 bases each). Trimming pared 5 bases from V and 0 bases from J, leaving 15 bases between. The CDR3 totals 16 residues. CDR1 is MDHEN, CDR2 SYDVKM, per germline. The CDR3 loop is CASSQRGQYSTDTQYF. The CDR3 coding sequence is TGTGCCAGCAGTCAGCGGGGACAGTATAGCACAGATACGCAGTATTTT.

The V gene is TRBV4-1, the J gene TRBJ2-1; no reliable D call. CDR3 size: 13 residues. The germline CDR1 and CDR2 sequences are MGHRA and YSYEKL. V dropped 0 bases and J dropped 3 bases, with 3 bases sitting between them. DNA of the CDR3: TGCGCCAGCAGCCAAGACAGCTACAATGAGCAGTTCTTC. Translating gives CASSQDSYNEQFF.

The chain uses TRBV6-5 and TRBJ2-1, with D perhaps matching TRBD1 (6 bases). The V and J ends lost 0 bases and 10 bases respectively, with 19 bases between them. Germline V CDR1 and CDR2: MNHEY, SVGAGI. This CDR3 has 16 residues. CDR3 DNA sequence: TGTGCCAGCAGTTACTCGGCCCCTAATCCCCAGGGGGAGCAGTTCTTC. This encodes CASSYSAPNPQGEQFF.